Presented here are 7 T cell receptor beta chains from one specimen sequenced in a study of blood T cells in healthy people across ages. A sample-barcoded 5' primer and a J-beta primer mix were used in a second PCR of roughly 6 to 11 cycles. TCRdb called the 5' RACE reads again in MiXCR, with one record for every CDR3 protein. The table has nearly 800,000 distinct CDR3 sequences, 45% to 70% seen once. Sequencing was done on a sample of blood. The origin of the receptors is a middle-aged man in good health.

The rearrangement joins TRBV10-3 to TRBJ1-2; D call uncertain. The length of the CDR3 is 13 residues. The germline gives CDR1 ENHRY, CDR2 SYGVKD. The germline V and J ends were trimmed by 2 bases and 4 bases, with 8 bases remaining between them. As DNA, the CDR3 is TGTGCCATCAGTGAGAGAGCCCTCTATGGCTACACCTTC. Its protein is CAISERALYGYTF.

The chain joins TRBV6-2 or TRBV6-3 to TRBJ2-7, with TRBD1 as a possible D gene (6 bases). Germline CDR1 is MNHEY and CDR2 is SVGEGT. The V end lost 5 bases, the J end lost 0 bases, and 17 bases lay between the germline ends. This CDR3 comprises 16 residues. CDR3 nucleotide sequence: TGTGCCAGCAGTGTGGACAGTTTGTACAGCTCCTACGAGCAGTACTTC. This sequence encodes CASSVDSLYSSYEQYF.

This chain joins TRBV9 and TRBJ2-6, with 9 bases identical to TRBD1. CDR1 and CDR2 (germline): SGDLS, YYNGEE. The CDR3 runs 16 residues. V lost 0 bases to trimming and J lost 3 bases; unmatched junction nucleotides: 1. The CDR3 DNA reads TGTGCCAGCAGCGTAGGGACAGGGGTTGGGGCCAACGTCCTGACTTTC. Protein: CASSVGTGVGANVLTF.

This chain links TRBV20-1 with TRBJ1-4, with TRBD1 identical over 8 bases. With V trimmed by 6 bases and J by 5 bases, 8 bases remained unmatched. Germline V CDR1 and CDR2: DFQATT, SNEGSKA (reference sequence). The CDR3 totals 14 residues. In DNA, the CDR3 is TGCAGTGCCGCCCCGGGACAGGCGAATGAAAAACTGTTTTTT. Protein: CSAAPGQANEKLFF.

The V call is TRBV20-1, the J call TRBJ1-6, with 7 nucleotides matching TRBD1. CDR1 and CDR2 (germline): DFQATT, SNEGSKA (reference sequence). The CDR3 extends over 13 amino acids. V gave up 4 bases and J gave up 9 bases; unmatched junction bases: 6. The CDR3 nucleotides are TGCAGTGCTACGGACAGGTTATCTTCACCCCTCCACTTT. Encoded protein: CSATDRLSSPLHF.

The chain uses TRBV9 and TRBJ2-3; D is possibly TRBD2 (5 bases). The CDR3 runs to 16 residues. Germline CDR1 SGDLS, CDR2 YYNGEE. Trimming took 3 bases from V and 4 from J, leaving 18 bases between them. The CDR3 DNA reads TGTGCCAGCAGCGACAGTAGGTTAGAGGGCCCAGATACGCAGTATTTT. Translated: CASSDSRLEGPDTQYF.

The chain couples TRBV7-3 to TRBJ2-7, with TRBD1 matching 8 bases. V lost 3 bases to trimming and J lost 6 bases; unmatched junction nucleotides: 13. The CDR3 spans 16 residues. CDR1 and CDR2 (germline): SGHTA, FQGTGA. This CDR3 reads CASSFTTGTGRSEQYF. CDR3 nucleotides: TGTGCCAGCAGCTTCACAACCGGGACAGGAAGAAGCGAGCAGTACTTC.